This TCR beta chain appears in the sequencing data of a study of PD-1 blockade in classical Hodgkin lymphoma. Study observations and caveats: Relapsed/refractory patients reportedly had the lowest baseline TCR diversity, below newly diagnosed patients, who were below healthy donors. Underlying causes for the observed repertoire differences were not defined, possibly disease activity or prior therapy.

V lost 0 bases and J lost 6; bases outside the gene matches: 3. Germline CDR1 SGHKS, CDR2 YYEKEE (reference sequence). The CDR3 runs to 14 residues. Repertoires were generated with immunoSEQ multiplex PCR, while TCRdb's copy carries only in-frame clones and drops some. The sample has some 70,000 clones; over 90% are singletons. This sample's time point: newly diagnosed, previously untreated cHL patient sample. Comparison used PBMCs from newly diagnosed, untreated classical Hodgkin lymphoma. Note on this clone: Its target is unknown.

The chain links TRBV5-5 to TRBJ1-5, with TRBD1 identical over 7 bases. Sequenced: peripheral blood mononuclear cells (PBMCs). This receptor was obtained from a human donor with classical Hodgkin lymphoma. CDR3 protein: CASSLVTGTQPQHF. The CDR3 DNA follows: TGTGCCAGCAGCTTGGTGACAGGGACTCAGCCCCAGCATTTT.